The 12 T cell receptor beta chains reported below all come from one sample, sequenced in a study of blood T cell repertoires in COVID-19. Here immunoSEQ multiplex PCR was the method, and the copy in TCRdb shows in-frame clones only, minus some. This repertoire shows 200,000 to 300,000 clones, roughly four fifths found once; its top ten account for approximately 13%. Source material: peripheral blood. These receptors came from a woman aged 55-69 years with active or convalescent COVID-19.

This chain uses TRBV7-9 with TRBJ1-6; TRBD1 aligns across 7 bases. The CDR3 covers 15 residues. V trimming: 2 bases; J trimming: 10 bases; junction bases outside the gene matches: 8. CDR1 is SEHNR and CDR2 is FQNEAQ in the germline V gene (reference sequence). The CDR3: CASSLTGTVGSPLHF. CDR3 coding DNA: TGTGCCAGCAGCTTAACCGGGACAGTAGGGTCACCCCTCCACTTT.

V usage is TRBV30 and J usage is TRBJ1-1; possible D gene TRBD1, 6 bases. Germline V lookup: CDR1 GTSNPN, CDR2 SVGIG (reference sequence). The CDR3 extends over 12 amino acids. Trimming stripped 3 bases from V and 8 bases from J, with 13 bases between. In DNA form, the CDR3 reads TGTGCCTGGAGGGGAGGGAGGGGGGAAGCTTTCTTT. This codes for CAWRGGRGEAFF.

CDR3: CASSYSPDSPLHF. The CDR3 DNA is TGTGCCAGCAGTTACTCCCCAGATTCACCCCTCCACTTT. V gene TRBV6-5 combines with J gene TRBJ1-6; D unclear. The germline CDR1 and CDR2 sequences are MNHEY and SVGAGI. CDR3 length: 13 amino acids. The ends were cut back, 0 bases at V and 8 bases at J, with 5 bases in the middle.

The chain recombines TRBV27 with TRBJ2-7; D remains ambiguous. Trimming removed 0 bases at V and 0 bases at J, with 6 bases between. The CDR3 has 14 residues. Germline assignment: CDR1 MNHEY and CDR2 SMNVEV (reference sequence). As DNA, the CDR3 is TGTGCCAGCAGTTTATCGGCCACCTCCTACGAGCAGTACTTC. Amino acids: CASSLSATSYEQYF.

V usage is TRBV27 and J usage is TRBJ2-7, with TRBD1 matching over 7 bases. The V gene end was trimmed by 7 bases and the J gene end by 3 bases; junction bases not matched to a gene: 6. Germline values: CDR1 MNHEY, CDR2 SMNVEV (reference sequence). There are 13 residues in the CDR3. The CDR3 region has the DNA TGTGCCAGCACTGGACGACAGGGCTACGAGCAGTACTTC. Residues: CASTGRQGYEQYF.

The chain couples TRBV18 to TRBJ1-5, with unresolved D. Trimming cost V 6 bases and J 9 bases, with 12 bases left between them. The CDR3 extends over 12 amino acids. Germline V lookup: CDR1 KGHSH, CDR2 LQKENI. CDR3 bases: TGTGCCAGCTCCCCGGGGAGAGGGCCCCAGCATTTT. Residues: CASSPGRGPQHF.

The CDR3 DNA reads TGCGCCAGCAGCCAAGCGACAGATATTCTTAGCTCCTACGAGCAGTACTTC. Translated: CASSQATDILSSYEQYF. The V gene is TRBV4-1, the J gene TRBJ2-7; D might be TRBD1 (5 bases). Germline CDR1 and CDR2: MGHRA and YSYEKL. There are 17 residues in the CDR3. V dropped 1 base and J dropped 0 bases, with 16 bases sitting between them.

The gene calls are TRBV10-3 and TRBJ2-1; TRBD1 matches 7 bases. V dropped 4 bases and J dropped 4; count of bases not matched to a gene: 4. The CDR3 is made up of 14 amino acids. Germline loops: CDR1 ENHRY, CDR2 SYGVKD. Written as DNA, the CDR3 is TGTGCCATCAGTGCGCGACAGGGTTACAATGAGCAGTTCTTC. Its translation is CAISARQGYNEQFF.

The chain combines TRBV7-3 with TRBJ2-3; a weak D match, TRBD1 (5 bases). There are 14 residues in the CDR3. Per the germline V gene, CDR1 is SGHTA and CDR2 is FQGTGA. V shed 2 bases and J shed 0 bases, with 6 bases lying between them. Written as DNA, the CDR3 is TGTGCCAGCAGCTTAGACAGTAGCACAGATACGCAGTATTTT. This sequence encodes CASSLDSSTDTQYF. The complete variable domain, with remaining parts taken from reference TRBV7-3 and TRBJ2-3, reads GAGVSQTPSNKVTEKGKYVELRCDPISGHTALYWYRQSLGQGPEFLIYFQGTGAADDSGLPNDRFFAVRPEGSVSTLKIQRTERGDSAVYLCASSLDSSTDTQYFGPGTRLTVL.

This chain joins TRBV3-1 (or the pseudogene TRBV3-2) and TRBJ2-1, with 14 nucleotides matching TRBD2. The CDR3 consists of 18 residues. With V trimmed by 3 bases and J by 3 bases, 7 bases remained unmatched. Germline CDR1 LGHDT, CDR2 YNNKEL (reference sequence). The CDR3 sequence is CASSQGWTSGGLYNEQFF. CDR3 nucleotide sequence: TGTGCCAGCAGCCAGGGCTGGACTAGCGGGGGGCTCTACAATGAGCAGTTCTTC.

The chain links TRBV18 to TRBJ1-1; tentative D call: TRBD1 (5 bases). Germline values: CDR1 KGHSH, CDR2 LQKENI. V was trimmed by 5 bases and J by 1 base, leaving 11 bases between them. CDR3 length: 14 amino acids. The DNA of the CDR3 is TGTGCCAGCTCAGATTGGGGCGAGAACACTGAAGCTTTCTTT. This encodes CASSDWGENTEAFF.

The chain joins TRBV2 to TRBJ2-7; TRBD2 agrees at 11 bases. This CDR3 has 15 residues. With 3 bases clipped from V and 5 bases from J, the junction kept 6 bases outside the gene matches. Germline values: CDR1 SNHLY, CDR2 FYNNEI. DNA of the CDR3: TGTGCCAGCAGTGATGGCCTAGCGGGGGGCCACGAGCAGTACTTC. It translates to CASSDGLAGGHEQYF.